These T cell receptor beta chains were read from a single sample in a study of blood T cells in healthy people across ages. TCRdb passed the 5' RACE reads through MiXCR, listing each CDR3 protein once. The table shows around 1.7 million distinct CDR3 sequences, with roughly 27% occurring only once. The sequenced sample consisted of blood. Source of these receptors: a woman aged 25-40 years in good health. CDR3s include the opening cysteine and the closing phenylalanine or tryptophan. The order of the fields is D gene, V gene, clone size, J gene, CDR3 DNA, CDR3 protein. A D gene is named only where the DNA matches it firmly. A row's size may be missing; if present it is once, few, many or a size class.

d_call: .; v_call: TRBV7-2; clone_size: .; j_call: TRBJ2-1; cdr3_nt: TGTGCCAGCAGCTTAGGATGGGGGGCCTACAATGAGCAGGTCTTC; cdr3_aa: CASSLGWGAYNEQVF
d_call: .; v_call: TRBV10-1; clone_size: .; j_call: TRBJ2-3; cdr3_nt: TGCGTCAGCAGTAGCCTGAAGGATACGCAGTATTTT; cdr3_aa: CVSSSLKDTQYF
d_call: TRBD2; v_call: TRBV4-2; clone_size: .; j_call: TRBJ2-3; cdr3_nt: TGTGCCAGCAGCCAAGACGGACTAGCGGGGGGGCCGATCACAGATACGCAGTATTTT; cdr3_aa: CASSQDGLAGGPITDTQYF
d_call: .; v_call: TRBV18; clone_size: .; j_call: TRBJ1-2; cdr3_nt: TGTGCCGGCTCACCAGTCGACAGGTCAAACTATGGCTACACCTTC; cdr3_aa: CAGSPVDRSNYGYTF
d_call: .; v_call: TRBV7-2; clone_size: many; j_call: TRBJ2-1; cdr3_nt: TGTGCCAGCAGCGCCGCATGGGTTCGGCGGAGTGAGCAGTTCTTC; cdr3_aa: CASSAAWVRRSEQFF
d_call: .; v_call: TRBV12-3/TRBV12-4; clone_size: many; j_call: TRBJ1-5; cdr3_nt: TGTGCCAGCAGCCGGGGAGGCGGCAATCAGCCCCAGCATTTT; cdr3_aa: CASSRGGGNQPQHF
d_call: TRBD1; v_call: TRBV28; clone_size: few; j_call: TRBJ2-2; cdr3_nt: TGTGCCAGCTGTTGTTCCGACAGGGAAGAAATTGTCACCGGGGAGCTGTTTTTT; cdr3_aa: CASCCSDREEIVTGELFF
d_call: .; v_call: TRBV20-1; clone_size: few; j_call: TRBJ1-2; cdr3_nt: TGCAGTGCTAGTTCCCCGACCTACTATGGCTACACCTTC; cdr3_aa: CSASSPTYYGYTF
d_call: .; v_call: TRBV20-1; clone_size: few; j_call: TRBJ2-1; cdr3_nt: TGCAGTGCTAGAGACATGCTCACCGTGTTCGGCAATGAGCAGTTCTTC; cdr3_aa: CSARDMLTVFGNEQFF
d_call: .; v_call: TRBV7-9; clone_size: few; j_call: TRBJ2-6; cdr3_nt: TGTGCCAGCAGCGACACTGTCTCTGGGGCCAACGTCCTGACTTTC; cdr3_aa: CASSDTVSGANVLTF
d_call: .; v_call: TRBV15; clone_size: .; j_call: TRBJ2-5; cdr3_nt: TGTGCCACCAGCAGAGGGCCGATCGAAGGGGGAGAGACCCAGTACTTC; cdr3_aa: CATSRGPIEGGETQYF
d_call: .; v_call: TRBV5-5; clone_size: few; j_call: TRBJ2-5; cdr3_nt: TGTGCCAGCAGCTCTGACGACCCTCGGACCCAGTACTTC; cdr3_aa: CASSSDDPRTQYF
d_call: TRBD2; v_call: TRBV7-8; clone_size: .; j_call: TRBJ2-1; cdr3_nt: TGTGCCACCGCCGGGACTAGCGGGAGTGTAACCGCGAATGAGCAGTTCTTC; cdr3_aa: CATAGTSGSVTANEQFF
d_call: TRBD2; v_call: TRBV12-3/TRBV12-4; clone_size: .; j_call: TRBJ2-1; cdr3_nt: TGTGCCAGCAGTTTAGCGCAGGGGACTAGCGGGAGTGGGGTCAATGAGCAGTTCTTC; cdr3_aa: CASSLAQGTSGSGVNEQFF
d_call: .; v_call: TRBV20-1; clone_size: .; j_call: TRBJ2-7; cdr3_nt: TGCAGTGGAAAAGAACTGACCCCCGACCCCTACGAGCAGTACTTC; cdr3_aa: CSGKELTPDPYEQYF
d_call: .; v_call: TRBV9; clone_size: .; j_call: TRBJ2-2; cdr3_nt: TGTGCCAGCAGCGTAGCTCTGGACGGGGAGCTGTTTTTT; cdr3_aa: CASSVALDGELFF
d_call: .; v_call: TRBV9; clone_size: .; j_call: TRBJ2-6; cdr3_nt: TGTGCCAGCAGCGTTTCCCGTGGACGGTCCCCCGGGGCCAACGTCCTGACTTTC; cdr3_aa: CASSVSRGRSPGANVLTF